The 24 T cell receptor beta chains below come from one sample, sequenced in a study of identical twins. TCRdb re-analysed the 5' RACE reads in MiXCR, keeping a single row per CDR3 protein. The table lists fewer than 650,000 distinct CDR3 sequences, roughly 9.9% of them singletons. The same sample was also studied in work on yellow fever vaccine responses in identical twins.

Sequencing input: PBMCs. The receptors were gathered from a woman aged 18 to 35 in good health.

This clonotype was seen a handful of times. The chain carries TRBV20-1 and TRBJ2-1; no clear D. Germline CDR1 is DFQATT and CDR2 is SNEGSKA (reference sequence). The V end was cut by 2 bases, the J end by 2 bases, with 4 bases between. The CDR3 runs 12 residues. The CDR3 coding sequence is TGCAGTGCTAGAATCCCCTACAATGAGCAGTTCTTC. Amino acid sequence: CSARIPYNEQFF.

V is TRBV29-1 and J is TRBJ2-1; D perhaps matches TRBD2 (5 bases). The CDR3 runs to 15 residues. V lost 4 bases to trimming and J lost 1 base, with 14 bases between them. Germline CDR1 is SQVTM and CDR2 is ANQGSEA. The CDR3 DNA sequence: TGCAGCGTTGGAGGGCGGCTGCAATCCTACAATGAGCAGTTCTTC. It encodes CSVGGRLQSYNEQFF.

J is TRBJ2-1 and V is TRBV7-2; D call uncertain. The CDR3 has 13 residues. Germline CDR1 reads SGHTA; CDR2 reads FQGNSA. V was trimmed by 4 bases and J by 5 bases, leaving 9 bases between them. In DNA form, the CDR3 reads TGTGCCAGCAGCTACCCCAATAACAATGAGCAGTTCTTC. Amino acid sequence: CASSYPNNNEQFF.

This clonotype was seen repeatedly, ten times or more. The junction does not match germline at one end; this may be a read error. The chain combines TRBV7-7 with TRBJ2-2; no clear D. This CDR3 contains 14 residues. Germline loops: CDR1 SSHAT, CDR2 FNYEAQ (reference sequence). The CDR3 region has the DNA TGTGCTAGCAGAATAAAAGGAAACACCGGGGAGCTGTTTTTT. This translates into CASRIKGNTGELFF.

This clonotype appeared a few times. CDR3 in amino acids: CSARDHRQGGEQYF. The CDR3 region has the DNA TGCAGTGCTAGAGACCATAGACAGGGTGGCGAGCAGTACTTC. This sequence joins TRBV20-1 and TRBJ2-7; TRBD1 matches 7 bases. V was pared by 0 bases and J by 6 bases, with 8 bases of the junction left unmatched. This CDR3 is 14 amino acids long. The germline V gene encodes CDR1 DFQATT and CDR2 SNEGSKA (reference sequence).

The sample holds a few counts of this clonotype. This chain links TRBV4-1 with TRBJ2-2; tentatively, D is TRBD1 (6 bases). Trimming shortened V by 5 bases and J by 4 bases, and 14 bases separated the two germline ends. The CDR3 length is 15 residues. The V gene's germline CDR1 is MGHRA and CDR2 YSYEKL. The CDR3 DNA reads TGCGCCAGCAGCGGGTACAGGGACGGCACCGGGGAGCTGTTTTTT. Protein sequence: CASSGYRDGTGELFF.

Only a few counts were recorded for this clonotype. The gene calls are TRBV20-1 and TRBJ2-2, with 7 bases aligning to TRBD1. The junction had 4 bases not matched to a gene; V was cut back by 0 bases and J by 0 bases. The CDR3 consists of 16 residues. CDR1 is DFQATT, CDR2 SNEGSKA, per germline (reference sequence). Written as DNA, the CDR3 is TGCAGTGCTAGAGATTGGGACAGCGCGAACACCGGGGAGCTGTTTTTT. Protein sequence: CSARDWDSANTGELFF.

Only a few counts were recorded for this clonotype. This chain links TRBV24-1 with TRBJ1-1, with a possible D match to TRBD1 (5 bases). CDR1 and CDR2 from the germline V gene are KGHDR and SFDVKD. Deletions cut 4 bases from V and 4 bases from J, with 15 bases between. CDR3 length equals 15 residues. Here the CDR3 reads CATSDPKVGGTEAFF. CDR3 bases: TGTGCCACCAGTGACCCCAAAGTTGGGGGCACTGAAGCTTTCTTT.

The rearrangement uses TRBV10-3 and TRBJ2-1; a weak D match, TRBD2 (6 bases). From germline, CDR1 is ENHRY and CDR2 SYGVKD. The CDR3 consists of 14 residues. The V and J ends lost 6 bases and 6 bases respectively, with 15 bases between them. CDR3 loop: CAIRPGLLTNEQFF. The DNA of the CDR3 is TGTGCCATCAGACCGGGACTCCTTACCAATGAGCAGTTCTTC.

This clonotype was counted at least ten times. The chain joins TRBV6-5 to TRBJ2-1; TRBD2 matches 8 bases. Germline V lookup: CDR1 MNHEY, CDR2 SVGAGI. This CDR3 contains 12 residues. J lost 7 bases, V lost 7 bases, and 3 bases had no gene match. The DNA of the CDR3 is TGTGCCAGCACGGGACTAGATAATGAGCAGTTCTTC. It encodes CASTGLDNEQFF.

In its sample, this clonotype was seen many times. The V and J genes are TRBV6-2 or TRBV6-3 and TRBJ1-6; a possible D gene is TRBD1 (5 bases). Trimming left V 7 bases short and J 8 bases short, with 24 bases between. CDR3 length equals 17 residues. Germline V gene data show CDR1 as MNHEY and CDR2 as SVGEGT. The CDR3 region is CASTALGLRRRDSPLHF. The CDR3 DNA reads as TGTGCCAGCACCGCGCTGGGACTCCGAAGACGGGATTCACCCCTCCACTTT.

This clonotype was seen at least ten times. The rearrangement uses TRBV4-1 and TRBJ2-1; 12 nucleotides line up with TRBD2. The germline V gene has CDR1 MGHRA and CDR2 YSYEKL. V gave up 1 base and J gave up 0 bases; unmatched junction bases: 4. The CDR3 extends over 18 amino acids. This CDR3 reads CASSQGTSGISSYNEQFF. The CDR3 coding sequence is TGCGCCAGCAGCCAAGGGACTAGCGGGATTAGCTCCTACAATGAGCAGTTCTTC.

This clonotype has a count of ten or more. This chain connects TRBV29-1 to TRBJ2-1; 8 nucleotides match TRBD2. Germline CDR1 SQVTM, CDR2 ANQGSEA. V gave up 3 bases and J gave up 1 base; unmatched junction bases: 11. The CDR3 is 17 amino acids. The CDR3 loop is CSVEGGLGWGSYNEQFF. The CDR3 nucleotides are TGCAGCGTTGAGGGGGGACTAGGTTGGGGTTCCTACAATGAGCAGTTCTTC.

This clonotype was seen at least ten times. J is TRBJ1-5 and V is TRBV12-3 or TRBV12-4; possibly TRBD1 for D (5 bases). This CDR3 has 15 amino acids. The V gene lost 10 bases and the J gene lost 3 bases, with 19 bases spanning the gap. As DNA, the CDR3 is TGTGCCATCTCGGGGGGGGGATCGATCAATCAGCCCCAGCATTTT. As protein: CAISGGGSINQPQHF.

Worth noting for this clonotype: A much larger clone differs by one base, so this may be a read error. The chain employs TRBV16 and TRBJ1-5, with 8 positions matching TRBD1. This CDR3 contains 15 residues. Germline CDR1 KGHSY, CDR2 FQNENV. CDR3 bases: TGTGCCAGCAGCCCGACAGGGGAAAGCAATCGGCCCCAGCATTTT. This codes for CASSPTGESNRPQHF. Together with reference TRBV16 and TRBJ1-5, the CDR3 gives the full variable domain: GEEVAQTPKHLVRGEGQKAKLYCAPIKGHSYVFWYQQVLKNEFKFLISFQNENVFDETGMPKERFSAKCLPNSPCSLEIQATKLEDSAVYFCASSPTGESNRPQHFGDGTRLSIL.

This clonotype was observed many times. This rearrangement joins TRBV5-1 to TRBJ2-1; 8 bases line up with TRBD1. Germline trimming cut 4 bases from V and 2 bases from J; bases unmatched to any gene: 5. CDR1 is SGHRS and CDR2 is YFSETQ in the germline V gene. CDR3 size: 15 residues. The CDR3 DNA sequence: TGCGCCAGCAGCGCCGCAGGGGGCGCCTACAATGAGCAGTTCTTC. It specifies CASSAAGGAYNEQFF.

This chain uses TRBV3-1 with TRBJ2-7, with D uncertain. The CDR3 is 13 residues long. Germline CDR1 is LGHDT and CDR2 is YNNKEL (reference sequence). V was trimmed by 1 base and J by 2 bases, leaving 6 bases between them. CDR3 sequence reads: CASSQAIAYEQYF. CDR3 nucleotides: TGTGCCAGCAGCCAAGCGATTGCCTACGAGCAGTACTTC.

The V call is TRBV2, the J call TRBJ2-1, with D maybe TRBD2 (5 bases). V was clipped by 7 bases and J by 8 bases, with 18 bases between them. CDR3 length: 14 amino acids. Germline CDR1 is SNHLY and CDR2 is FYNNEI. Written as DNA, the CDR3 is TGTGCCAGCACCCAACTAGTCCGCTTAGATGAGCAGTTCTTC. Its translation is CASTQLVRLDEQFF.

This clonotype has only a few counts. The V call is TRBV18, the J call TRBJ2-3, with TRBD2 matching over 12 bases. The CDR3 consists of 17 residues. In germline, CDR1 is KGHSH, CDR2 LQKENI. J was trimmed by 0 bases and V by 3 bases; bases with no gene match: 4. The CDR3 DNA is TGTGCCAGCTCACCCGGACTAGCGGGGACTAGCACAGATACGCAGTATTTT. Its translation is CASSPGLAGTSTDTQYF.

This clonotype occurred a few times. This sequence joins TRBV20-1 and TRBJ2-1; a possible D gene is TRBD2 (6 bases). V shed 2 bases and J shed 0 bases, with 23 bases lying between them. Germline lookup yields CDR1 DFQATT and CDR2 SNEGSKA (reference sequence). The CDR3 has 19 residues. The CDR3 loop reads CSARSSFGSRDFSYNEQFF. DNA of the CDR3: TGCAGTGCTAGATCCAGCTTTGGGTCCCGGGACTTCTCCTACAATGAGCAGTTCTTC.

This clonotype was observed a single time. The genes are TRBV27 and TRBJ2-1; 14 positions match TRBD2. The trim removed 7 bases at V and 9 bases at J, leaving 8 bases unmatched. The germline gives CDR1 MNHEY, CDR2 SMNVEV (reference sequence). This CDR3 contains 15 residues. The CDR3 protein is CASTLTGLAGGEQFF. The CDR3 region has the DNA TGTGCCAGCACCCTGACAGGACTAGCGGGAGGTGAGCAGTTCTTC.

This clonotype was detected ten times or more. The CDR3 bases are TGCAGCGCATTTCTGGCAGGATACGAGCAGTACTTC. Its protein product is CSAFLAGYEQYF. This chain connects TRBV29-1 to TRBJ2-7; D gene uncertain. Germline V gene data show CDR1 as SQVTM and CDR2 as ANQGSEA. The CDR3 loop spans 12 amino acids. Trimming shortened V by 7 bases and J by 4 bases, and 14 bases separated the two germline ends.

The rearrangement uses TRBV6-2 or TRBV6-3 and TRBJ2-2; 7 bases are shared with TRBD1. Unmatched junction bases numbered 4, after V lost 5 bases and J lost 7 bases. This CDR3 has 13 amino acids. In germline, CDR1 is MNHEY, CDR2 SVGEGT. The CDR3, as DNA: TGTGCCAGCAGTACCTACAGGGGCGGGGAGCTGTTTTTT. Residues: CASSTYRGGELFF.

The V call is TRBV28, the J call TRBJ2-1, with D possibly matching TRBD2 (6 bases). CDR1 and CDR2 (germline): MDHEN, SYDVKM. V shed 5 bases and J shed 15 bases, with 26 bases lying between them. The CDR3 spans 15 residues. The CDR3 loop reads CASSLSTMGTGGAFF. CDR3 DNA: TGTGCCAGCAGTCTATCAACCATGGGGACTGGGGGAGCGTTCTTC.